These 19 T cell receptor beta chains were sequenced from one sample in a study of metastatic and nonmetastatic thyroid tumors. TCRdb recomputed clones from the PCR reads via MiXCR. The sample has about 20,000 clones, 21% seen once; the top ten hold about 18%. No treatment had been given to any patient before thyroid surgery. What was sequenced was tumor tissue. The origin of the receptors is a female donor with papillary thyroid cancer or a benign thyroid nodule (not recorded which). Some clones in this sample may be carry-over from other donors' samples.

This clone was detected a few times. The chain combines TRBV6-1 with TRBJ2-2, with TRBD1 matching 7 bases. V was pared by 11 bases and J by 6 bases, with 9 bases of the junction left unmatched. The CDR3 has 13 amino acids. Germline CDR1 is MNHNS and CDR2 is SASEGT. The CDR3 region is CAGGTGAAGELFF. The CDR3 DNA is TGTGCCGGCGGAACAGGGGCGGCCGGGGAGCTGTTTTTT.

This clone was picked up many times. The DNA of the CDR3 is TGTGCCAGCAGCCCCCGCCCCCAAGCTGAAGCTTTCTTT. Its translation: CASSPRPQAEAFF. The chain carries TRBV11-1 and TRBJ1-1; D gene ambiguous. This CDR3 region has 13 residues. Looked up from germline, CDR1 is SGHAT and CDR2 is FQDESV (reference sequence). V was shortened by 5 bases and J by 6 bases, with 13 bases between the two germline ends.

This clone came up many times. The chain couples TRBV9 to TRBJ2-3; TRBD2 is a possible D gene (6 bases). Deletions cut 0 bases from V and 2 bases from J, with 10 bases between. In germline, CDR1 is SGDLS, CDR2 YYNGEE. The CDR3 is 15 amino acids. The CDR3 reads CASSVVGGYTDTQYF. The CDR3 DNA sequence: TGTGCCAGCAGCGTAGTTGGGGGGTACACAGATACGCAGTATTTT.

This clone has a handful of counts. The chain employs TRBV6-2 or TRBV6-3 and TRBJ1-2; D may be TRBD1 (5 bases). The CDR3 covers 17 residues. The germline gives CDR1 MNHEY, CDR2 SVGEGT. Trimming cost V 9 bases and J 5 bases, with 28 bases left between them. The CDR3 protein is CARTDLLVSGTSYGYTF. The CDR3 nucleotides read TGTGCCAGAACCGACCTTTTGGTGTCCGGGACCTCATATGGCTACACCTTC.

There are many counts of this clone. The chain carries TRBV3-1 and TRBJ2-7; TRBD2 might be the D (5 bases). Germline V CDR1 and CDR2: LGHDT, YNNKEL (reference sequence). V shed 1 base and J shed 4 bases, with 11 bases lying between them. This CDR3 has 14 amino acids. The CDR3 is CASSQGPRGYEQYF. As DNA, the CDR3 is TGTGCCAGCAGCCAAGGGCCTCGGGGATACGAGCAGTACTTC.

This clone was seen many times. The CDR3 sequence: CASSLGGQGAGDTQYF. CDR3 nucleotides: TGTGCCAGCAGCTTGGGCGGCCAGGGGGCGGGAGATACGCAGTATTTT. The rearrangement links TRBV5-5 to TRBJ2-3; 8 nucleotides match TRBD1. From germline, CDR1 is SGHKS and CDR2 YYEKEE (reference sequence). The trim removed 0 bases at V and 5 bases at J, leaving 8 bases unmatched. This CDR3 spans 16 amino acids.

This clone has a count of ten or more. The junction differs from germline at one of its ends, possibly a read error. The same CDR3 arises from other DNA sequences in this sample as well. The chain combines TRBV5-6 with TRBJ1-4; D unresolved. In germline, CDR1 is SGHDT, CDR2 YYEEEE. The CDR3 has 14 amino acids. CDR3 sequence (DNA): TGTGCCAGCAGCTTGGGGGGTGTAGGTGAAAAGCTGTTTTTT. Its protein product is CASSLGGVGEKLFF.

This clone showed up many times. The chain joins TRBV27 to TRBJ2-7, with D perhaps matching TRBD1 (5 bases). The CDR3 length is 12 residues. From germline, CDR1 is MNHEY and CDR2 SMNVEV (reference sequence). The CDR3 DNA is TGTAAAATAGGACACCCCTCCTACGAGCAGTACTTC. Translated, it gives CKIGHPSYEQYF.

This clone was observed a few times. The chain joins TRBV19 to TRBJ2-1; D not resolved. The V end was cut by 3 bases, the J end by 4 bases, with 13 bases between. In germline, CDR1 is LNHDA, CDR2 SQIVND (reference sequence). This CDR3 region has 15 residues. The CDR3 bases are TGTGCCAGTAGTATTACAAGCAACTATTACAATGAGCAGTTCTTC. This sequence encodes CASSITSNYYNEQFF. The variable domain in full, with the rest retrieved from reference TRBV19 and TRBJ2-1, is DGGITQSPKYLFRKEGQNVTLSCEQNLNHDAMYWYRQDPGQGLRLIYYSQIVNDFQKGDIAEGYSVSREKKESFPLTVTSAQKNPTAFYLCASSITSNYYNEQFFGPGTRLTVL.

The table lists this clone with many counts. CDR3: CASTLGTSGTQETQYF. DNA of the CDR3: TGTGCCAGCACCCTTGGGACTAGCGGGACTCAAGAGACCCAGTACTTC. V gene TRBV28 combines with J gene TRBJ2-5; the match to TRBD2 covers 13 bases. The CDR3 is 16 amino acids. Germline V lookup: CDR1 MDHEN, CDR2 SYDVKM. Trimming at V came to 7 bases and at J to 2 bases, leaving 7 bases not matched to a gene.

This clone was detected a few times. Sequence at one end of the junction differs from germline and may be a read error. This chain connects TRBV6-5 to TRBJ1-5; 9 bases agree with TRBD1. Germline V CDR1 and CDR2: MNHEY, SVGAGI. This CDR3 has 18 residues. The CDR3 spells CASISGTGTRGGNHPQHF. In nucleotides, the CDR3 is TGTGCCAGCATATCCGGGACAGGGACCCGGGGTGGGAATCATCCCCAGCATTTT.

With regard to this clone: The junction and the germline gene differ at one end; a read error may be behind it. V usage is TRBV12-3 or TRBV12-4 and J usage is TRBJ2-1; TRBD1 matches 8 bases. The CDR3 has 11 amino acids. CDR3 sequence (DNA): TGTGCCAGCAGTTCCACGGGACAGGTCTGCTTC. Translating gives CASSSTGQVCF.

At least ten counts were recorded for this clone. The sample carries other DNA sequences with the same CDR3. V usage is TRBV14 and J usage is TRBJ2-7; a weak D match, TRBD1 (6 bases). V lost 0 bases, J lost 0 bases, and 12 bases lay in between. This CDR3 has 16 amino acids. Germline V gene sequence: CDR1 SGHDN, CDR2 FVKESK. This CDR3 reads CASSQDGTHSSYEQYF. In DNA form, the CDR3 reads TGTGCCAGCAGCCAAGACGGGACACACTCCTCCTACGAGCAGTACTTC.

The chain is built from TRBV5-6 and TRBJ2-7, with 11 bases aligning to TRBD1. V shed 4 bases and J 6 bases; nucleotides not matched to a gene: 9. Germline values: CDR1 SGHDT, CDR2 YYEEEE. The length of the CDR3 is 15 residues. The CDR3 here is CASSQRTGGRTEQYV. The CDR3 DNA sequence: TGTGCCAGCAGCCAGAGGACAGGGGGCAGGACCGAGCAGTACGTC.

This clone was seen at least ten times. The chain joins TRBV3-1 to TRBJ2-7; TRBD2 might be the D (5 bases). Looked up from germline, CDR1 is LGHDT and CDR2 is YNNKEL (reference sequence). The CDR3 totals 14 residues. The V end was cut by 1 base, the J end by 4 bases, with 11 bases between. CDR3 loop: CASSQGPREYEQYF. CDR3 DNA: TGTGCCAGCAGCCAAGGGCCTCGGGAATACGAGCAGTACTTC.

This clone was observed once. The V gene is TRBV4-3, the J gene TRBJ2-1, with D unresolved. Trimming shortened V by 1 base and J by 6 bases, and 10 bases separated the two germline ends. The CDR3 length is 14 residues. Germline loops: CDR1 LGHNA, CDR2 YSLEER. In DNA form, the CDR3 reads TGCGCCAGCAGCCAAGGGATAGCTACCAATGAGCAGTTCTTC. Its protein product is CASSQGIATNEQFF.

The table lists this clone with many counts. The J gene is TRBJ2-5, the V gene TRBV2, with D possibly TRBD1 on 7 matching bases. Germline assignment: CDR1 SNHLY and CDR2 FYNNEI. The V and J ends lost 8 bases and 3 bases respectively, with 13 bases between them. The CDR3 extends over 13 amino acids. The CDR3 DNA reads as TGTGCCAGCGGCGGGACAGTAAAAGAGACCCAGTACTTC. This translates into CASGGTVKETQYF.

The chain is built from TRBV20-1 and TRBJ2-7; D unresolved. V lost 5 bases and J lost 0, with 17 bases in between. Germline V gives CDR1 DFQATT, CDR2 SNEGSKA (reference sequence). This CDR3 has 15 residues. This CDR3 reads CSAGRNAVSSYEQYF. Written as DNA, the CDR3 is TGCAGTGCTGGACGGAACGCAGTAAGCTCCTACGAGCAGTACTTC.

This clone occurred many times. The V and J genes are TRBV20-1 and TRBJ2-3, with a weak D call TRBD1 (6 bases). Germline CDR1 reads DFQATT; CDR2 reads SNEGSKA (reference sequence). The CDR3 is 14 amino acids. The ends were cut back, 3 bases at V and 0 bases at J, with 10 bases in the middle. In DNA, the CDR3 is TGCAGTGCTAGGAGGGACACTAGCACAGATACGCAGTATTTT. It specifies CSARRDTSTDTQYF.